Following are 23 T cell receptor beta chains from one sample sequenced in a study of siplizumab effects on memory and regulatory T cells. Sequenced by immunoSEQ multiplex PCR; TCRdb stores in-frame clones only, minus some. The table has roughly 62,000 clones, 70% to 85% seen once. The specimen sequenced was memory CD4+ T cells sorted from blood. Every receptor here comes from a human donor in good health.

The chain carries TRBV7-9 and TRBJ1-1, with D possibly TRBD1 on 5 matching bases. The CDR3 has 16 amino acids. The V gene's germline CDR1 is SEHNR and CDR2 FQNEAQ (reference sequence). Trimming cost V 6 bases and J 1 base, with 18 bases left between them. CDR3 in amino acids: CASSLKGSGPNTEAFF. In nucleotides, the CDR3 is TGTGCCAGCAGTTTGAAGGGGAGTGGGCCGAACACTGAAGCTTTCTTT. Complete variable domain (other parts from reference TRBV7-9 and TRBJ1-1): DTGVSQNPRHKITKRGQNVTFRCDPISEHNRLYWYRQTLGQGPEFLTYFQNEAQLEKSRLLSDRFSAERPKGSFSTLEIQRTEQGDSAMYLCASSLKGSGPNTEAFFGQGTRLTVV.

The CDR3 reads CASSEALRPETQYF. In DNA, the CDR3 is TGTGCCAGCAGTGAAGCGCTTCGTCCAGAGACCCAGTACTTC. This chain connects TRBV6-1 to TRBJ2-5; no clear D gene. Germline V gene sequence: CDR1 MNHNS, CDR2 SASEGT. The length of the CDR3 is 14 residues. The germline V and J ends were trimmed by 0 bases and 4 bases, with 9 bases remaining between them.

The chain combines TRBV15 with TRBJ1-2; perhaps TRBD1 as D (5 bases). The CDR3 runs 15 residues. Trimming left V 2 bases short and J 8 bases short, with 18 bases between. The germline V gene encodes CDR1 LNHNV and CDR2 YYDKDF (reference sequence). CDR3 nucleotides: TGTGCCACCAGCAGACATGGGACGTCCATGGGGGGCTACACCTTC. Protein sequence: CATSRHGTSMGGYTF.

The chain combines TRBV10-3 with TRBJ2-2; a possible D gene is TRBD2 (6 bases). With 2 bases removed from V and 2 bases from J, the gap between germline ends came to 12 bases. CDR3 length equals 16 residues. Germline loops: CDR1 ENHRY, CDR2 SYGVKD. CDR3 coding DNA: TGTGCCATCAGTGAGGCTGGGGGGAGTAACACCGGGGAGCTGTTTTTT. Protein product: CAISEAGGSNTGELFF.

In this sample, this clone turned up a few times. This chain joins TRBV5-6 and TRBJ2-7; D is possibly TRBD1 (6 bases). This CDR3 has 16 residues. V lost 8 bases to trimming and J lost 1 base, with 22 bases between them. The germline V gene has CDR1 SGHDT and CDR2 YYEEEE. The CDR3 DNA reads TGTGCCAGTTCCTACAATACAGGGACGGGATCCTACGAGCAGTACTTC. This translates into CASSYNTGTGSYEQYF.

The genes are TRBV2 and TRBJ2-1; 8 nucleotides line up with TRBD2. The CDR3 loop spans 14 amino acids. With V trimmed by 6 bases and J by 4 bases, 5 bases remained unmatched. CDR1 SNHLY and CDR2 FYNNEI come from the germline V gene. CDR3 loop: CASRRERGYNEQFF. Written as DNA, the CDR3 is TGTGCCAGCAGAAGGGAGCGGGGGTACAATGAGCAGTTCTTC.

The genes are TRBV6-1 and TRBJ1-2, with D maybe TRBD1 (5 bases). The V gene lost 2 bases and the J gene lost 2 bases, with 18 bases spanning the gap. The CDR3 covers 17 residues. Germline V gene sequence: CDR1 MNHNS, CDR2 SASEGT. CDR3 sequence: CASSEREGLALNYGYTF. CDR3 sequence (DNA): TGTGCCAGCAGTGAAAGAGAGGGGCTCGCATTAAACTATGGCTACACCTTC.

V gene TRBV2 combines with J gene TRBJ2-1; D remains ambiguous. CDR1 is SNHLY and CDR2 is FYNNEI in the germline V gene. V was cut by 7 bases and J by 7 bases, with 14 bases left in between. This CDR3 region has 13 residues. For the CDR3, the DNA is TGTGCCAGCACTAAGGGTCGTACAAATGAGCAGTTCTTC. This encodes CASTKGRTNEQFF.

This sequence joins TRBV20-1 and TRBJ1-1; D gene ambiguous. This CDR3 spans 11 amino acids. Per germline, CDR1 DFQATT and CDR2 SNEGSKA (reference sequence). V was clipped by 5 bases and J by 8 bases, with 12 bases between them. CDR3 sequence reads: CSAGRTEEAFF. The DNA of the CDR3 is TGCAGTGCTGGCCGGACGGAAGAAGCTTTCTTT.

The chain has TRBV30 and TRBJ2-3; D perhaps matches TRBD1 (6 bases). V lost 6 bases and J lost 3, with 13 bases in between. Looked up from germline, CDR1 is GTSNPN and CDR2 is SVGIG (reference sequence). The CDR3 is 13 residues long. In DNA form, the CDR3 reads TGTGCCTGTGTCAGGGGAATTACAGATACGCAGTATTTT. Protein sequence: CACVRGITDTQYF.

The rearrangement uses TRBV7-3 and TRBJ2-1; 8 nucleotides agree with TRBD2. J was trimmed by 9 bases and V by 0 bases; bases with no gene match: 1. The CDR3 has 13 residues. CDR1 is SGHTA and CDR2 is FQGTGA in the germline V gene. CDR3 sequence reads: CASSLTREGEQFF. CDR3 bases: TGTGCCAGCAGCTTAACCCGGGAGGGTGAGCAGTTCTTC.

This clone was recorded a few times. The CDR3 is CASSLAGDRVTDTQYF. CDR3 bases: TGTGCCAGCAGCTTGGCCGGGGACAGGGTGACAGATACGCAGTATTTT. The rearrangement uses TRBV5-4 and TRBJ2-3; 9 nucleotides align to TRBD1. V was clipped by 0 bases and J by 3 bases; unmatched bases: 5. Germline V gene data show CDR1 as SGHNT and CDR2 as YYREEE (reference sequence). There are 16 residues in the CDR3.

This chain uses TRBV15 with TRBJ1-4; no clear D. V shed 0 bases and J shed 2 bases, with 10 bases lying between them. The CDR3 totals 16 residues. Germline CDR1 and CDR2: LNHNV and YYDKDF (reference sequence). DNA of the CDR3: TGTGCCACCAGCAGAGATGTAGGGCTTACTAATGAAAAACTGTTTTTT. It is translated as CATSRDVGLTNEKLFF.

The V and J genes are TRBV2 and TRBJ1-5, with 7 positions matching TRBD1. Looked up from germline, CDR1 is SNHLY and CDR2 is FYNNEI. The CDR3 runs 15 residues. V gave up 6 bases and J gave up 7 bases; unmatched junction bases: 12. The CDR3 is CASSHEGRGEQPQHF. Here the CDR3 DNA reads TGTGCCAGCAGCCACGAGGGCAGGGGGGAACAGCCCCAGCATTTT.

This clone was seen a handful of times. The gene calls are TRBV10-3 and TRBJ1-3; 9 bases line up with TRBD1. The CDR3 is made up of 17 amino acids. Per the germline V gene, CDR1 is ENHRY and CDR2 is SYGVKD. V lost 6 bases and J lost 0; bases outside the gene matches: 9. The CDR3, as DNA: TGTGCCATCAGGGTTTTATCGACAGGGGGCTCTGGAAACACCATATATTTT. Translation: CAIRVLSTGGSGNTIYF.

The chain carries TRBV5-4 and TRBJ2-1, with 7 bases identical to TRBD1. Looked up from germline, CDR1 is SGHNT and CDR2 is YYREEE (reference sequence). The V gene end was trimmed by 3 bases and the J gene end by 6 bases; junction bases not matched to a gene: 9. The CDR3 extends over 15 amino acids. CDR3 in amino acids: CASSSGTEKGNEQFF. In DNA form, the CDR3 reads TGTGCCAGCAGCTCCGGGACAGAAAAGGGCAATGAGCAGTTCTTC.

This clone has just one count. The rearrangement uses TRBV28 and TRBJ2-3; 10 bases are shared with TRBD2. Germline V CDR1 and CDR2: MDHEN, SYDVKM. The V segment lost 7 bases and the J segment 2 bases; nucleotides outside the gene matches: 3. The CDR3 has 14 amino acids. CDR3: CASKSGGATDTQYF. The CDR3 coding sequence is TGTGCCAGCAAGAGCGGGGGGGCCACAGATACGCAGTATTTT. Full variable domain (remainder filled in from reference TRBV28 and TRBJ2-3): DVKVTQSSRYLVKRTGEKVFLECVQDMDHENMFWYRQDPGLGLRLIYFSYDVKMKEKGDIPEGYSVSREKKERFSLILESASTNQTSMYLCASKSGGATDTQYFGPGTRLTVL.

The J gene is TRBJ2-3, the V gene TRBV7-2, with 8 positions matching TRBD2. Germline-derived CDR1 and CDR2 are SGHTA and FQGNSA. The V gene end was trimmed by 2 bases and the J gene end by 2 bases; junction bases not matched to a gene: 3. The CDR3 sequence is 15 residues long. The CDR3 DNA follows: TGTGCCAGCAGCTTACTAGCGGGCTCCACAGATACGCAGTATTTT. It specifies CASSLLAGSTDTQYF.

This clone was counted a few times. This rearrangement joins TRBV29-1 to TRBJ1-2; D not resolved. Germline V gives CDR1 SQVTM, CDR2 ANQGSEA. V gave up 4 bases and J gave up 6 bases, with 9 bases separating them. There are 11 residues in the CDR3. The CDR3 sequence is CSVAGANGYTF. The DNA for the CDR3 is TGCAGCGTTGCAGGTGCTAATGGCTACACCTTC.

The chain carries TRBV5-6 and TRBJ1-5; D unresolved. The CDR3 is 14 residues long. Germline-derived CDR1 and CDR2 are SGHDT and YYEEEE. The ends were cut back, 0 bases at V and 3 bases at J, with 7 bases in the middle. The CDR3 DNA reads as TGTGCCAGCAGCTTGGCAGCAAACAATCAGCCCCAGCATTTT. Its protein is CASSLAANNQPQHF.

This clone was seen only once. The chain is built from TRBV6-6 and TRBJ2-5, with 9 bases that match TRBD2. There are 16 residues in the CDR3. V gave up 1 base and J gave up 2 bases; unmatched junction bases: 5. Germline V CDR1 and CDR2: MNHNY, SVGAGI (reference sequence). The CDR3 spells CASSYFDSGGQETQYF. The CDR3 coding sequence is TGTGCCAGCAGTTACTTCGATAGCGGGGGTCAAGAGACCCAGTACTTC.

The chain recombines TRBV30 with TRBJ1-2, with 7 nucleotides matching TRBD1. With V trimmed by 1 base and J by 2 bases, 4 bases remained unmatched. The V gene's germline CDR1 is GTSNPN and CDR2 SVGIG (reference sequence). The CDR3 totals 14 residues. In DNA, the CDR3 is TGTGCCTGGAGTGGAGGGGGCAAGAACTATGGCTACACCTTC. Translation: CAWSGGGKNYGYTF.

This chain's CDR3 is CAISVDRNYGYTF. The CDR3 bases are TGTGCCATCAGTGTCGACAGAAACTATGGCTACACCTTC. This chain joins TRBV10-3 and TRBJ1-2; possible D gene TRBD1, 5 bases. CDR3 length: 13 residues. Trimming shortened V by 4 bases and J by 2 bases, and 8 bases separated the two germline ends. The V gene's germline CDR1 is ENHRY and CDR2 SYGVKD.